These 18 T cell receptor beta chains came from one sample sequenced in a study of blood T cells in healthy people across ages. Using a J-beta primer mix together with a sample-barcoded 5' primer, a second PCR was run for 7 to 11 cycles. TCRdb passed the 5' RACE reads through MiXCR, listing each CDR3 protein once. This table has under 1,100,000 distinct CDR3 sequences, 20% to 25% appearing once. These data were also filed under a second study, of T cells of mothers and their children.

Sample: blood. These receptors all stem from a girl aged 2-10 years in good health.

The V and J genes are TRBV5-1 and TRBJ2-1; D unresolved. Gene TRBJ2-5 matches the end of the DNA better, so the J call may be wrong. In germline, CDR1 is SGHRS, CDR2 YFSETQ. There are 12 residues in the CDR3. As DNA, the CDR3 is TGCGCCAGCAACTCCCCAGGCGAAACCCAGTACTTC. The encoded protein is CASNSPGETQYF.

This clonotype came up a few times. The chain has TRBV7-6 and TRBJ2-3; perhaps TRBD2 as D (5 bases). This CDR3 contains 14 residues. Per germline, CDR1 SGHVS and CDR2 FNYEAQ. V shed 2 bases and J shed 4 bases, with 10 bases lying between them. This chain's CDR3 is CASSLRETPDTQYF. CDR3 DNA sequence: TGTGCCAGCAGCTTAAGGGAGACCCCAGATACGCAGTATTTT.

The rearrangement joins TRBV14 to TRBJ2-1; no reliable D call. Between the trimmed V and J ends, which lost 0 bases and 10 bases, there was a span of 16 bases. Germline-derived CDR1 and CDR2 are SGHDN and FVKESK. The CDR3 has 15 amino acids. The CDR3 region has the DNA TGTGCCAGCAGCCAAGAGTTGGGTAGCTGGGCGGAGCAGTTCTTC. It encodes CASSQELGSWAEQFF. The full variable domain, its missing parts supplied by reference TRBV14 and TRBJ2-1, is EAGVTQFPSHSVIEKGQTVTLRCDPISGHDNLYWYRRVMGKEIKFLLHFVKESKQDESGMPNNRFLAERTGGTYSTLKVQPAELEDSGVYFCASSQELGSWAEQFFGPGTRLTVL.

This clonotype has a handful of counts. The rearrangement links TRBV6-2 or TRBV6-3 to TRBJ2-4; possibly TRBD1 or TRBD2 for D (5 bases each). CDR1 MNHEY and CDR2 SVGEGT come from the germline V gene. Deletions cut 4 bases from V and 0 bases from J, with 13 bases between. This CDR3 has 16 amino acids. The CDR3 region has the DNA TGTGCCAGCAGTTCCGGGACGCTCTTAGCCAAAAACATTCAGTACTTC. This codes for CASSSGTLLAKNIQYF.

The chain couples TRBV5-5 to TRBJ1-5; no definite D call. V was clipped by 1 base and J by 3 bases, with 11 bases between them. The CDR3 totals 15 residues. CDR1 and CDR2 (germline): SGHKS, YYEKEE (reference sequence). CDR3 DNA: TGTGCCAGCAGCTTGAGGGCAGTCTTCAATCAGCCCCAGCATTTT. It yields the protein CASSLRAVFNQPQHF.

This clonotype has just a few counts. The J gene is TRBJ2-5, the V gene TRBV4-3; TRBD1 matches at 10 bases. The V and J ends lost 3 bases and 4 bases, in that order; junction bases with no gene match: 11. Germline V CDR1 and CDR2: LGHNA, YSLEER. The CDR3 spans 17 residues. The CDR3 DNA is TGCGCCAGCAGCCAGGAGCCGGGACAGGGGATTTCAGAGACCCAGTACTTC. Protein sequence: CASSQEPGQGISETQYF.

The genes are TRBV7-9 and TRBJ1-6; 7 bases agree with TRBD1. Germline CDR1 reads SEHNR; CDR2 reads FQNEAQ (reference sequence). Trimming took 1 base from V and 8 from J; bases not matched to a gene: 5. The CDR3 runs 15 residues. CDR3 in amino acids: CASSLGDRIYSPLHF. The DNA for the CDR3 is TGTGCCAGCAGCTTAGGGGACAGAATTTATTCACCCCTCCACTTT.

The V gene is TRBV4-3, the J gene TRBJ2-5; D not resolved. The closer fit of TRBJ2-7 to the DNA end suggests the J call may be wrong. The CDR3 has 14 residues. Per germline, CDR1 LGHNA and CDR2 YSLEER. The CDR3 region has the DNA TGCGCCAGCAGCCAAGGGAGCGAATCCTACGAGCAGTACTTC. This codes for CASSQGSESYEQYF.

This clonotype was seen a few times. This chain links TRBV7-9 with TRBJ2-3; D remains unclear. CDR3 length: 11 amino acids. Germline-derived CDR1 and CDR2 are SEHNR and FQNEAQ (reference sequence). V lost 10 bases to trimming and J lost 2 bases, with 7 bases between them. The CDR3 here is CAIPDTDTQYF. The CDR3 DNA is TGTGCCATCCCAGACACAGATACGCAGTATTTT.

The chain combines TRBV7-8 with TRBJ2-3; 9 bases are shared with TRBD2. This CDR3 is 15 amino acids long. CDR1 and CDR2 (germline): SGHVS, FQNEAQ. V lost 6 bases and J lost 4; bases outside the gene matches: 8. The CDR3 nucleotides are TGTGCCAGCAGGTCACCGGGACTAGCACCAGATACGCAGTATTTT. It codes for CASRSPGLAPDTQYF.

As regards this clonotype: At one of its ends the junction is not consistent with the germline gene, which may arise from a read error. The rearrangement uses TRBV24-1 and TRBJ1-2, with D maybe TRBD1 (6 bases). This CDR3 is 13 amino acids long. CDR1 KGHDR and CDR2 SFDVKD come from the germline V gene. DNA for the CDR3: TGTGCCACCAATGATTTCGCAGGGGCTGGCTACACCTTC. It specifies CATNDFAGAGYTF.

This clonotype turned up a few times. The chain couples TRBV2 to TRBJ1-1; possibly TRBD1 for D (6 bases). With 3 bases removed from V and 1 base from J, the gap between germline ends came to 6 bases. The CDR3 covers 13 residues. Germline V gene sequence: CDR1 SNHLY, CDR2 FYNNEI. The DNA of the CDR3 is TGTGCCAGCAGTGACAGGGGGAACACTGAAGCTTTCTTT. This gives the protein CASSDRGNTEAFF.

The V gene is TRBV4-3, the J gene TRBJ2-3; possible D gene TRBD1, 6 bases. The length of the CDR3 is 17 residues. The germline CDR1 and CDR2 sequences are LGHNA and YSLEER. V lost 0 bases to trimming and J lost 0 bases, with 13 bases between them. The CDR3 DNA follows: TGCGCCAGCAGCCAAGATCCCCCAGGGGCCAGCACAGATACGCAGTATTTT. This sequence encodes CASSQDPPGASTDTQYF.

This clonotype showed up just a few times. The chain joins TRBV6-5 to TRBJ2-5, with no clear D. Per the germline V gene, CDR1 is MNHEY and CDR2 is SVGAGI. V was clipped by 8 bases and J by 5 bases, with 15 bases between them. The CDR3 spans 13 residues. Here the CDR3 reads CASGKTIGETQYF. For the CDR3, the DNA is TGTGCCAGCGGGAAGACGATCGGGGAGACCCAGTACTTC.

This clonotype was observed a few times. The chain links TRBV28 to TRBJ1-3; the D is unclear. This CDR3 has 14 amino acids. Trimming stripped 3 bases from V and 9 bases from J, with 15 bases between. CDR1 and CDR2 (germline): MDHEN, SYDVKM. CDR3 nucleotide sequence: TGTGCCAGCAGTTTCCCACCGCAGGAAGCCACCATATATTTT. It specifies CASSFPPQEATIYF.

This clonotype appeared a single time. The chain has TRBV3-1 and TRBJ1-2; TRBD1 agrees at 9 bases. Looked up from germline, CDR1 is LGHDT and CDR2 is YNNKEL (reference sequence). This CDR3 has 17 residues. After removal of 4 bases from V and 1 base from J, the junction contained 10 bases not matched to a gene. The CDR3 here is CASSLEQGAFINYGYTF. In nucleotides, the CDR3 is TGTGCCAGCAGCCTGGAACAGGGGGCATTCATTAACTATGGCTACACCTTC.

The V and J genes are TRBV4-2 and TRBJ1-2; 7 nucleotides agree with TRBD1. The CDR3 loop spans 16 amino acids. Trimming took 1 base from V and 3 from J; bases not matched to a gene: 8. Germline V gives CDR1 LGHNA, CDR2 YNFKEQ. CDR3 nucleotide sequence: TGTGCCAGCAGCCAAGCAAGACAGGGTGAAGACTATGGCTACACCTTC. Amino acids: CASSQARQGEDYGYTF.

This clonotype has a handful of counts. This chain links TRBV6-1 with TRBJ2-5; the D is unclear. CDR1 and CDR2 (germline): MNHNS, SASEGT. The V gene lost 7 bases and the J gene lost 7 bases, with 13 bases spanning the gap. This CDR3 spans 12 amino acids. The CDR3 DNA reads TGTGCCAGCACCACAGTTAAAGGGACCCAGTACTTC. The encoded protein is CASTTVKGTQYF.